This T cell receptor (beta chain) was observed in a study of T cell changes during pregnancy in multiple sclerosis. Libraries were prepared by immunoSEQ multiplex PCR; TCRdb keeps only in-frame clonotypes and omits some of them. The table records 35,000 to 45,000 clones, 91% of them present only once. This sample comprised CD8+ T cells from peripheral blood mononuclear cells, obtained before pregnancy. This TCR was recovered from a female donor with multiple sclerosis, enrolled in a pregnancy study.

CDR3 region: CATSTRGGRELFF. The CDR3 nucleotides read TGTGCCACCAGCACCAGAGGGGGTCGGGAGCTGTTTTTT. V is TRBV15 and J is TRBJ2-2; possibly TRBD1 for D (6 bases). Trimming left V 4 bases short and J 9 bases short, with 12 bases between. The CDR3 loop spans 13 amino acids. The germline gives CDR1 LNHNV, CDR2 YYDKDF (reference sequence).